The subject of this entry is one TCR beta chain. As processed by the authors: Amplification of reference gene primers was used by the study to estimate nucleated cell counts. Generated by immunoSEQ multiplex PCR, the TCRdb table keeps only in-frame clones and is missing some. V and J calls and clone size come straight from that table; D and trimming were deduced from the DNA. The sample has more than 150,000 clones; approximately 87% are singletons. This record belongs to a study of blood T cell repertoires in COVID-19. Across the study: Sites in the United States, Italy and Spain provided acute and convalescent COVID-19 samples.

Input material: peripheral blood. The origin of this receptor is a woman in her 70s with acute or convalescent COVID-19.

CDR3 in amino acids: CASSLERGGYQPQHF. The CDR3, as DNA: TGTGCCAGTAGTTTGGAAAGGGGTGGATATCAGCCCCAGCATTTT. The chain recombines TRBV19 with TRBJ1-5, with a possible D match to TRBD1 (5 bases). The CDR3 sequence is 15 residues long. The germline V gene encodes CDR1 LNHDA and CDR2 SQIVND (reference sequence). The V end was cut by 5 bases, the J end by 5 bases, with 16 bases between.